Listed here are 25 T cell receptor beta chains from one sample, sequenced in a study of tumor T cells in aggressive B-cell lymphoma. Method: immunoSEQ multiplex PCR; TCRdb's copy keeps in-frame clones and lacks some. The sample consists of approximately 3,100 clones, approximately 80% of them appearing once. Sample: tumor tissue. These receptors all stem from an adult with diffuse large B cell lymphoma.

The V call is TRBV7-9, the J call TRBJ1-6, with D possibly being TRBD1 (5 bases). The ends were cut back, 9 bases at V and 10 bases at J, with 19 bases in the middle. This CDR3 comprises 14 residues. Looked up from germline, CDR1 is SEHNR and CDR2 is FQNEAQ (reference sequence). The CDR3 loop reads CASDIWQGGSPLHF. The CDR3 nucleotides read TGTGCCAGTGATATTTGGCAGGGAGGGTCACCCCTCCACTTT.

This clone has just one count. V and J are TRBV11-2 and TRBJ2-1; possible D gene TRBD1, 5 bases. Germline V gives CDR1 SGHAT, CDR2 FQNNGV. Trimming took 4 bases from V and 14 from J, leaving 12 bases between them. The CDR3 contains 11 residues. The DNA of the CDR3 is TGTGCCAGCAGCTCAGGGCCCAAGGAGTTCTTC. Its translation: CASSSGPKEFF. Combining the CDR3 with reference TRBV11-2 and TRBJ2-1 gives the whole variable domain EAGVAQSPRYKIIEKRQSVAFWCNPISGHATLYWYQQILGQGPKLLIQFQNNGVVDDSQLPKDRFSAERLKGVDSTLKIQPAKLEDSAVYLCASSSGPKEFFGPGTRLTVL.

The chain combines TRBV11-2 with TRBJ1-1; TRBD1 matches 11 bases. CDR3 length: 15 residues. Germline trimming cut 2 bases from V and 4 bases from J; bases unmatched to any gene: 3. Germline CDR1 is SGHAT and CDR2 is FQNNGV. CDR3 nucleotides: TGTGCCAGCAGCTTAATTGGGACAGGGGGCACTGAAGCTTTCTTT. Translation gives CASSLIGTGGTEAFF.

Only a few counts were recorded for this clone. This chain links TRBV18 with TRBJ1-6; the D gene is possibly TRBD1 (5 bases). Trimming removed 5 bases at V and 8 bases at J, with 16 bases between. Germline CDR1 and CDR2: KGHSH and LQKENI. The CDR3 is made up of 15 amino acids. CDR3 region: CASSALEGSDSPLHF. CDR3 sequence (DNA): TGTGCCAGCTCAGCCTTGGAGGGGTCGGATTCACCCCTCCACTTT.

This sequence joins TRBV19 and TRBJ1-1, with D maybe TRBD1 (6 bases). This CDR3 is 13 amino acids long. V gave up 6 bases and J gave up 1 base, with 9 bases separating them. Per germline, CDR1 LNHDA and CDR2 SQIVND (reference sequence). For the CDR3, the DNA is TGTGCCAGTAGCCGGACAGAGAACACTGAAGCTTTCTTT. Translating it yields CASSRTENTEAFF.

This chain connects TRBV14 to TRBJ1-6, with TRBD1 identical over 12 bases. Germline V gene sequence: CDR1 SGHDN, CDR2 FVKESK. The CDR3 covers 18 residues. J gave up 4 bases and V 6 bases, and 10 bases lay outside the gene matches. This CDR3 is CASSPGQGARGYNSPLHF. The DNA of the CDR3 is TGTGCCAGCAGTCCGGGACAGGGGGCGCGGGGATATAATTCACCCCTCCACTTT.

This sequence joins TRBV11-3 and TRBJ1-2; possible D gene TRBD1, 5 bases. V lost 5 bases and J lost 7, with 14 bases in between. The length of the CDR3 is 13 residues. Looked up from germline, CDR1 is SGHNT and CDR2 is YENEEA. This chain's CDR3 is CASSRSGGFGYTF. Written as DNA, the CDR3 is TGTGCCAGCAGCCGCTCGGGGGGATTTGGCTACACCTTC.

The V call is TRBV7-9, the J call TRBJ2-1, with D possibly TRBD1 on 6 matching bases. The V and J ends lost 4 bases and 7 bases respectively, with 14 bases between them. This CDR3 region has 14 residues. From germline, CDR1 is SEHNR and CDR2 FQNEAQ (reference sequence). The CDR3 region is CASSSWTDKNEQFF. CDR3 coding DNA: TGTGCCAGCAGCTCCTGGACAGATAAAAATGAGCAGTTCTTC.

The chain is built from TRBV6-1 and TRBJ1-5; 9 bases map to TRBD1. There are 13 residues in the CDR3. V lost 4 bases, J lost 5 bases, and 0 bases stayed unmatched. Germline assignment: CDR1 MNHNS and CDR2 SASEGT. The CDR3 loop reads CASSGTGDQPQHF. The CDR3 coding sequence is TGTGCCAGCAGTGGGACAGGGGATCAGCCCCAGCATTTT.

This clone was counted once. The genes are TRBV2 and TRBJ1-5; TRBD1 is a possible D gene (5 bases). Trimming took off 3 bases at V and 7 bases at J, with 13 bases between the two ends. Germline CDR1 is SNHLY and CDR2 is FYNNEI. CDR3 length: 14 residues. The CDR3: CASSEQGSGQPQHF. The CDR3 DNA sequence: TGTGCCAGCAGTGAGCAGGGATCCGGACAGCCCCAGCATTTT.

By frequency in the sample, this clone is large. V gene TRBV11-2 combines with J gene TRBJ2-7; 9 nucleotides match TRBD2. In germline, CDR1 is SGHAT, CDR2 FQNNGV. V lost 5 bases and J lost 4; bases outside the gene matches: 12. The CDR3 consists of 16 residues. The CDR3 reads CASSPGRSGGLYEQYF. The CDR3 region has the DNA TGTGCCAGCAGCCCGGGCCGCAGCGGGGGGTTGTACGAGCAGTACTTC.

V is TRBV10-1 and J is TRBJ2-1, with 9 bases aligning to TRBD1. The CDR3 runs 16 residues. Trimming took 4 bases from V and 4 from J; bases not matched to a gene: 8. Germline V gene lookup returns CDR1 WNHNN and CDR2 SYGVQD (reference sequence). CDR3 sequence reads: CASSVNTGGLYNEQFF. CDR3 DNA: TGCGCCAGCAGTGTAAATACAGGGGGCTTGTACAATGAGCAGTTCTTC.

With respect to this clone: A much larger clone is a single base away; this may be a read error. The chain uses TRBV29-1 and TRBJ1-1, with D possibly being TRBD1 (5 bases). V lost 0 bases to trimming and J lost 9 bases, with 17 bases between them. Per germline, CDR1 SQVTM and CDR2 ANQGSEA. This CDR3 is 14 amino acids long. The CDR3 is CSVEDFPGTGKAFF. The CDR3 DNA follows: TGCAGCGTTGAAGATTTTCCGGGCACAGGTAAAGCTTTCTTT.

The chain links TRBV5-1 to TRBJ1-5, with TRBD1 matching over 7 bases. With 0 bases clipped from V and 3 bases from J, the junction kept 6 bases outside the gene matches. This CDR3 has 16 amino acids. CDR1 and CDR2 (germline): SGHRS, YFSETQ. The CDR3 loop reads CASSLGDRGLNQPQHF. The CDR3 coding sequence is TGCGCCAGCAGCTTGGGGGACAGAGGACTCAATCAGCCCCAGCATTTT.

As for this clone: An end of the junction differs from the germline gene, which may be a read error. The gene calls are TRBV6-1 and TRBJ2-5, with 15 bases that match TRBD2. The CDR3 extends over 15 amino acids. Looked up from germline, CDR1 is MNHNS and CDR2 is SASEGT. CDR3 sequence: CASSALGLAGGPCDF. The DNA of the CDR3 is TGTGCCAGCAGTGCTCTCGGACTAGCGGGGGGGCCGTGTGACTTC.

The gene calls are TRBV1 and TRBJ2-3; the listed D gene, TRBD2, was not tested against the DNA. TRBV1 is labeled a pseudogene. This CDR3 has 15 residues. CDR3 nucleotides: TGCACCAGCAGCCAAGGGACTAGCGGGGGGGCCGGGCAGTATTTT. This gives the protein CTSSQGTSGGAGQYF.

The chain carries TRBV6-5 and TRBJ2-3; TRBD2 might be the D (7 bases). The CDR3 is 16 residues long. Trimming stripped 2 bases from V and 5 bases from J, with 17 bases between. The V gene's germline CDR1 is MNHEY and CDR2 SVGAGI. CDR3 region: CASSYRSGGLGDTQYF. The CDR3 nucleotides are TGTGCCAGCAGTTACCGATCGGGGGGCCTCGGAGATACGCAGTATTTT.

The genes are TRBV6-5 and TRBJ1-4, with D tentatively TRBD1 (6 bases). With 6 bases removed from V and 8 bases from J, the gap between germline ends came to 19 bases. Per the germline V gene, CDR1 is MNHEY and CDR2 is SVGAGI. The CDR3 runs to 15 residues. CDR3 residues: CASRGGAGVGEKLFF. The DNA of the CDR3 is TGTGCCAGCAGGGGGGGGGCTGGGGTCGGCGAAAAACTGTTTTTT.

The rearrangement uses TRBV14 and TRBJ1-2; a possible D gene is TRBD1 (5 bases). This CDR3 is built from 13 residues. V was clipped by 4 bases and J by 3 bases, with 9 bases between them. Looked up from germline, CDR1 is SGHDN and CDR2 is FVKESK. CDR3 in amino acids: CASSPTEYYGYTF. Written as DNA, the CDR3 is TGTGCCAGCAGCCCGACAGAGTACTATGGCTACACCTTC. Supplemented by reference TRBV14 and TRBJ1-2, the full variable domain reads EAGVTQFPSHSVIEKGQTVTLRCDPISGHDNLYWYRRVMGKEIKFLLHFVKESKQDESGMPNNRFLAERTGGTYSTLKVQPAELEDSGVYFCASSPTEYYGYTFGSGTRLTVV.

The gene calls are TRBV6-4 and TRBJ2-2; TRBD1 aligns across 7 bases. Germline lookup yields CDR1 MRHNA and CDR2 SNTAGT. CDR3 length: 14 amino acids. The junction had 1 base not matched to a gene; V was cut back by 6 bases and J by 0 bases. The CDR3 is CASRGTANTGELFF. CDR3 nucleotide sequence: TGTGCCAGCAGAGGGACAGCGAACACCGGGGAGCTGTTTTTT.

V gene TRBV6-1 combines with J gene TRBJ2-7, with 8 bases aligning to TRBD1. The junction had 11 bases not matched to a gene; V was cut back by 5 bases and J by 5 bases. The CDR3 is 15 residues long. Per the germline V gene, CDR1 is MNHNS and CDR2 is SASEGT. The CDR3 DNA sequence: TGTGCCAGCAGTCCCCCCCGGACAGGGTGGCACGAGCAGTACTTC. Residues: CASSPPRTGWHEQYF.

This clone was seen a single time. The chain carries TRBV6-1 and TRBJ1-1; possibly TRBD1 for D (6 bases). V shed 7 bases and J shed 0 bases, with 9 bases lying between them. Germline assignment: CDR1 MNHNS and CDR2 SASEGT. This CDR3 comprises 13 residues. The CDR3 spells CASTRGMNTEAFF. CDR3 bases: TGTGCCAGCACCAGGGGAATGAACACTGAAGCTTTCTTT.

This chain joins TRBV6-6 and TRBJ1-1, with a possible D match to TRBD1 (6 bases). With 1 base removed from V and 4 bases from J, the gap between germline ends came to 13 bases. This CDR3 contains 15 residues. Germline CDR1 and CDR2: MNHNY and SVGAGI (reference sequence). Here the CDR3 reads CASSYFGGQGTEAFF. The CDR3 coding sequence is TGTGCCAGCAGTTACTTCGGGGGGCAGGGCACTGAAGCTTTCTTT.

This clone is a singleton in its sample. The chain recombines TRBV5-4 with TRBJ1-2; 10 nucleotides align to TRBD1. The CDR3 covers 14 residues. CDR1 is SGHNT, CDR2 YYREEE, per germline (reference sequence). Trimming at V came to 6 bases and at J to 3 bases, leaving 5 bases not matched to a gene. The CDR3 loop reads CASTLDRGHYGYTF. CDR3 sequence (DNA): TGTGCCAGCACGCTTGACAGGGGGCACTATGGCTACACCTTC.

The table lists this clone with a few counts. The rearrangement links TRBV7-2 to TRBJ2-1, with 8 bases that match TRBD1. CDR1 and CDR2 (germline): SGHTA, FQGNSA. The V segment lost 5 bases and the J segment 9 bases; nucleotides outside the gene matches: 12. The CDR3 is 15 residues long. The CDR3 DNA reads as TGTGCCAGCAGCCCAGATGACAGGGGATGGGGTGAGCAGTTCTTC. It specifies CASSPDDRGWGEQFF.